The 10 T cell receptor beta chains presented below share a single source sample, sequenced in a study of control samples from healthy donors and cancer patients. Some clones are missing from TCRdb's copy, which holds only in-frame ones; the method was immunoSEQ multiplex PCR. The table records 150,000 to 200,000 clones, 75% to 95% of them present only once. The sequencing sample was made of blood. Receptors originate from a woman aged 25-40 years in good health.

The rearrangement links TRBV12-3 or TRBV12-4 to TRBJ1-2; D gene ambiguous. V was shortened by 3 bases and J by 5 bases, with 10 bases between the two germline ends. The length of the CDR3 is 13 residues. The chain's CDR3 is CASSFPGGYGYTF. The CDR3 DNA reads TGTGCCAGCAGTTTCCCAGGTGGGTATGGCTACACCTTC.

This clone appeared a single time. The chain links TRBV3-1 (or the pseudogene TRBV3-2) to TRBJ1-4; TRBD1 matches at 11 bases. CDR1 LGHDT and CDR2 YNNKEL come from the germline V gene (reference sequence). V shed 2 bases, J shed 2 bases, and the junction held 4 bases outside the gene matches. The CDR3 runs 17 residues. CDR3 coding DNA: TGTGCCAGCAGCCAATGGGGACAGGGGGTGACTAATGAAAAACTGTTTTTT. It yields the protein CASSQWGQGVTNEKLFF.

This sequence joins TRBV6-1 and TRBJ2-5, with TRBD2 as a possible D gene (6 bases). V was shortened by 1 base and J by 6 bases, with 9 bases between the two germline ends. CDR1 and CDR2 (germline): MNHNS, SASEGT. This CDR3 is 13 amino acids long. The CDR3 DNA reads TGTGCCAGCAGTGAAGGGGAGGTGAAGACCCAGTACTTC. Protein sequence: CASSEGEVKTQYF.

V is TRBV28 and J is TRBJ1-1, with D perhaps TRBD1 (5 bases). The length of the CDR3 is 15 residues. The germline V gene has CDR1 MDHEN and CDR2 SYDVKM. V was shortened by 5 bases and J by 4 bases, with 17 bases between the two germline ends. CDR3 in amino acids: CASSPTRGRGTEAFF. The DNA of the CDR3 is TGTGCCAGCAGTCCGACTAGGGGTAGGGGCACTGAAGCTTTCTTT.

The chain is built from TRBV2 and TRBJ1-3; D possibly corresponds to TRBD1 (6 bases). CDR1 SNHLY and CDR2 FYNNEI come from the germline V gene. V gave up 6 bases and J gave up 4 bases, with 16 bases separating them. The CDR3 extends over 15 amino acids. The CDR3 DNA sequence: TGTGCCAGCAGCGCATTCGGGGGGCAGGGAAACACCATATATTTT. Translated: CASSAFGGQGNTIYF.

Comment on this clone: The identical CDR3 is also encoded by other nucleotide sequences in the sample. The chain uses TRBV9 and TRBJ1-3; no clear D. There are 14 residues in the CDR3. Trimming pared 2 bases from V and 0 bases from J, leaving 6 bases between. Germline V lookup: CDR1 SGDLS, CDR2 YYNGEE. The CDR3 is CASSVGSSGNTIYF. The CDR3 DNA reads TGTGCCAGCAGCGTCGGGAGCTCTGGAAACACCATATATTTT.

The chain employs TRBV6-2 or TRBV6-3 and TRBJ2-7; no clear D. The V gene's germline CDR1 is MNHEY and CDR2 SVGEGT. V lost 5 bases, J lost 4 bases, and 9 bases lay in between. CDR3 length: 12 residues. The CDR3 sequence: CASSLEIYEQYF. The CDR3 nucleotides are TGTGCCAGCAGTCTTGAGATTTACGAGCAGTACTTC.

The chain links TRBV5-5 to TRBJ1-1; D might be TRBD1 (5 bases). CDR3 size: 14 residues. Germline V gene sequence: CDR1 SGHKS, CDR2 YYEKEE (reference sequence). The germline V and J ends were trimmed by 3 bases and 1 base, with 10 bases remaining between them. The DNA of the CDR3 is TGTGCCAGCAGCTGGGACGCCGCGAACACTGAAGCTTTCTTT. Encoded protein: CASSWDAANTEAFF.

This clone was detected only a few times. V usage is TRBV5-1 and J usage is TRBJ2-3; TRBD2 is a possible D gene (6 bases). The CDR3 runs to 14 residues. The V and J ends lost 4 bases and 2 bases respectively, with 11 bases between them. Germline CDR1 is SGHRS and CDR2 is YFSETQ. The CDR3 here is CASSPGGYTDTQYF. The CDR3, as DNA: TGCGCCAGCAGCCCCGGGGGTTACACAGATACGCAGTATTTT.

The chain is built from TRBV5-8 and TRBJ2-1; D perhaps matches TRBD2 (6 bases). The CDR3 runs to 15 residues. Trimming took off 2 bases at V and 3 bases at J, with 12 bases between the two ends. CDR1 is SGHTS, CDR2 YDEGEE, per germline. The CDR3 here is CASSFGTALYNEQFF. The CDR3 DNA reads as TGTGCCAGCAGCTTCGGGACTGCACTCTACAATGAGCAGTTCTTC.